These 13 T cell receptor beta chains were sequenced from one sample in a study of human T cells and chemical hapten exposure. A single record per CDR3 protein comes from TCRdb applying MiXCR to the RACE reads. This sample carries just over 80,000 distinct CDR3 sequences, roughly a tenth of them seen once, and the ten largest clones take around 4.2%. Time point denoted: patch test 1, 2 weeks after DPC sensitization. Treatment reported: therapeutic diphenylcyclopropenone sensitization with weekly scalp DPC. Sequences were derived from whole blood, sampled in connection with sensitization to the hapten diphenylcyclopropenone (DPC). These receptors all come from a woman aged 45-65 years with alopecia areata. Some clones in this sample may be carry-over from other donors' samples.

This clonotype turned up a few times. V usage is TRBV2 and J usage is TRBJ2-5, with 7 bases lining up with TRBD2. Germline CDR1 and CDR2: SNHLY and FYNNEI. This CDR3 has 16 amino acids. The trim removed 6 bases at V and 2 bases at J, leaving 12 bases unmatched. CDR3 DNA sequence: TGTGCCAGCAGCGAGGAGGGACTACTAAATCAAGAGACCCAGTACTTC. It translates to CASSEEGLLNQETQYF.

This clonotype was counted ten times or more. The chain is built from TRBV29-1 and TRBJ2-5, with D uncertain. CDR1 and CDR2 (germline): SQVTM, ANQGSEA. The V end lost 2 bases, the J end lost 2 bases, and 9 bases lay between the germline ends. This CDR3 spans 13 amino acids. The CDR3 loop reads CSVEHQQQETQYF. The CDR3 DNA reads as TGCAGCGTTGAACATCAGCAGCAAGAGACCCAGTACTTC.

This clonotype was picked up a small number of times. The chain employs TRBV7-2 and TRBJ2-2, with unresolved D. Trimming shortened V by 5 bases and J by 3 bases, and 19 bases separated the two germline ends. This CDR3 spans 17 amino acids. From germline, CDR1 is SGHTA and CDR2 FQGNSA. The CDR3 region is CASSEPLLSQDTGELFF. In DNA, the CDR3 is TGTGCCAGCAGCGAACCACTGCTTAGTCAGGACACCGGGGAGCTGTTTTTT.

The V call is TRBV11-2, the J call TRBJ2-1; 8 bases are shared with TRBD2. The CDR3 is made up of 15 amino acids. The germline gives CDR1 SGHAT, CDR2 FQNNGV. The V and J ends lost 5 bases and 6 bases, in that order; junction bases with no gene match: 9. In nucleotides, the CDR3 is TGTGCCAGCAGCCAGGGACTAGAGGTTGGCAATGAGCAGTTCTTC. This sequence encodes CASSQGLEVGNEQFF.

The chain links TRBV30 to TRBJ1-1, with TRBD1 identical over 8 bases. After removal of 1 base from V and 3 bases from J, the junction contained 1 base not matched to a gene. CDR3 length: 13 amino acids. Germline V gene lookup returns CDR1 GTSNPN and CDR2 SVGIG (reference sequence). This chain's CDR3 is CAWSGQGYTEAFF. The CDR3, as DNA: TGTGCCTGGAGTGGACAGGGGTACACTGAAGCTTTCTTT.

The chain links TRBV5-1 to TRBJ1-4; D remains unclear. This CDR3 region has 14 residues. Germline V gene data show CDR1 as SGHRS and CDR2 as YFSETQ. Trimming removed 2 bases at V and 8 bases at J, with 13 bases between. CDR3 loop: CASSLTGDKEKLFF. The CDR3 DNA follows: TGCGCCAGCAGCTTAACGGGCGATAAGGAAAAACTGTTTTTT.

This clonotype came up a few times. The chain has TRBV9 and TRBJ1-1; D is perhaps TRBD1 (5 bases). V lost 0 bases and J lost 0, with 9 bases in between. The CDR3 sequence is 15 residues long. Germline V gene sequence: CDR1 SGDLS, CDR2 YYNGEE. The CDR3 DNA is TGTGCCAGCAGCGTAGAGGCAGGGTTGAACACTGAAGCTTTCTTT. Translation: CASSVEAGLNTEAFF.

V and J are TRBV18 and TRBJ1-4; D is perhaps TRBD1 (5 bases). Trimming left V 1 base short and J 3 bases short, with 9 bases between. Germline lookup yields CDR1 KGHSH and CDR2 LQKENI. CDR3 length: 15 residues. CDR3 sequence reads: CASSPQGPSNEKLFF. In DNA, the CDR3 is TGTGCCAGCTCACCACAGGGGCCCTCTAATGAAAAACTGTTTTTT.

This clonotype was counted many times. The chain combines TRBV7-7 with TRBJ2-5, with a weak D call TRBD2 (6 bases). The CDR3 has 15 amino acids. Germline V gives CDR1 SSHAT, CDR2 FNYEAQ (reference sequence). V shed 1 base and J shed 3 bases, with 12 bases lying between them. CDR3 nucleotides: TGTGCCAGCAGCTTAGGTGTCGGGGGAAAAGAGACCCAGTACTTC. This codes for CASSLGVGGKETQYF.

This clonotype was detected many times. This rearrangement joins TRBV6-2 or TRBV6-3 to TRBJ2-7; 8 bases fit TRBD1. The trim removed 7 bases at V and 5 bases at J, leaving 13 bases unmatched. Germline V lookup: CDR1 MNHEY, CDR2 SVGEGT. The CDR3 contains 15 residues. CDR3 DNA sequence: TGTGCCAGCACCCCCTGGAGGGACAGGCCCCACGAGCAGTACTTC. Translated: CASTPWRDRPHEQYF.

This CDR3 is CASRPGLLSGNTIYF. CDR3 sequence (DNA): TGTGCCAGCAGACCGGGACTGCTCTCTGGAAACACCATATATTTT. The chain links TRBV25-1 to TRBJ1-3, with D maybe TRBD1 (5 bases). CDR1 is MGHDK, CDR2 SYGVNS, per germline. This CDR3 is built from 15 residues. V lost 6 bases and J 0 bases, leaving 12 bases between the germline ends.

The gene calls are TRBV6-5 and TRBJ2-1, with 9 bases that match TRBD2. The CDR3 consists of 14 residues. V trimming: 7 bases; J trimming: 6 bases; junction bases outside the gene matches: 7. Germline V gene data show CDR1 as MNHEY and CDR2 as SVGAGI. The CDR3 loop reads CASKRTSDFNEQFF. CDR3 coding DNA: TGTGCCAGCAAGAGGACTAGCGACTTCAATGAGCAGTTCTTC.

Only a few counts were recorded for this clonotype. The chain couples TRBV19 to TRBJ2-5, with 8 bases lining up with TRBD1. The germline V gene has CDR1 LNHDA and CDR2 SQIVND (reference sequence). The V gene end was trimmed by 5 bases and the J gene end by 5 bases; junction bases not matched to a gene: 10. The CDR3 is made up of 15 amino acids. The CDR3 nucleotides are TGTGCCAGTAGTCCCGACAGGGGTACTTCGGAGACCCAGTACTTC. Protein product: CASSPDRGTSETQYF.